This T cell receptor (beta chain) originates from a study of OX40 agonist ivuxolimab in advanced cancers. CDR1 is SGHAT, CDR2 FQNNGV, per germline. The CDR3 spans 13 residues. The data were produced by immunoSEQ multiplex PCR, yet TCRdb's version contains in-frame clones alone and is incomplete. Of tens of thousands of clones in the sample, 70% to 80% were seen once. The chain joins TRBV11-2 to TRBJ2-5; 8 nucleotides line up with TRBD2. The J call may be wrong; the DNA end is better matched by TRBJ2-7. Sample: CD4+ or CD8+ T cells sorted from blood, taken in a trial of the OX40 agonist ivuxolimab. The sequence was obtained from an adult with an advanced solid tumor such as melanoma, head and neck, liver or kidney cancer. CDR3 in DNA: TGTGCCAGCAGCCGGGGGGGCCCCTACGAGCAGTACTTC. Translating gives CASSRGGPYEQYF.